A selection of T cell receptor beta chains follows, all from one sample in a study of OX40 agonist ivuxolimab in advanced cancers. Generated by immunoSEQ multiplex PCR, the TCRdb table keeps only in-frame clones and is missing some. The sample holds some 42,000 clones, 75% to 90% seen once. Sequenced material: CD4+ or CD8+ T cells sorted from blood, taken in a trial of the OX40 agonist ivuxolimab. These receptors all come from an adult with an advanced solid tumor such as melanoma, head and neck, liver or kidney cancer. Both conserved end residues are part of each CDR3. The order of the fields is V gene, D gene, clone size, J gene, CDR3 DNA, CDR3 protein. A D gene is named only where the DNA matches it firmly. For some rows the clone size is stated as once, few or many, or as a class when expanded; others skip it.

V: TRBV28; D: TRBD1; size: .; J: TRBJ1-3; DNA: TGTGCCAGCAGTTTAGGGGGGGCGACAGGGTTTGGAAACACCATATATTTT; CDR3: CASSLGGATGFGNTIYF
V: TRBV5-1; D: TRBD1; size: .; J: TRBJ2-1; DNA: TGCGCCAGCAGACCAGACAGGGTTGAATACAATGAGCAGTTCTTC; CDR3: CASRPDRVEYNEQFF
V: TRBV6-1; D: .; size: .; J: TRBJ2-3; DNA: TGTGCCAGCAGCCGAAGTTTGCCGGATACGCAGTATTTT; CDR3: CASSRSLPDTQYF
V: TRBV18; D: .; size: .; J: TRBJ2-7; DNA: TGTGCCAGCTCACCGGACAGTACCTACGAGCAGTACTTC; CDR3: CASSPDSTYEQYF
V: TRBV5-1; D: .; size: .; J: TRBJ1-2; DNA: TGCGCCAGCAGCTTGGGTCCTTATGGCTACACCTTC; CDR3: CASSLGPYGYTF
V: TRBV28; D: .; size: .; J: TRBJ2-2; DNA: TGTGCCAGCAGCACCTCTGGGGAGCTGTTTTTT; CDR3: CASSTSGELFF
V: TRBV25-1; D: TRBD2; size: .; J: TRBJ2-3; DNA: TGTGCCAGCAGTGAACGCGGGAGGGCCGCAGATACGCAGTATTTT; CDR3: CASSERGRAADTQYF
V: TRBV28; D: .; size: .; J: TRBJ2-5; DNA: TGTGCCAGCAGTTTGGAACAGGTTCAAGAGACCCAGTACTTC; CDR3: CASSLEQVQETQYF
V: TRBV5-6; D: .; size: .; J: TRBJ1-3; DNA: TGTGCCAGCAGCTTGCTAGTATCTGGAAACACCATATATTTT; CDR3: CASSLLVSGNTIYF
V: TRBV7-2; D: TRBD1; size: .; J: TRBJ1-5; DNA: TGTGCCAGCAGCCAAGGACAGGGCGGCAGCCAGCCCCAGCATTTT; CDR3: CASSQGQGGSQPQHF
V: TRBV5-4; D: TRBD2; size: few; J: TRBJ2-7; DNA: TGTGCCAGCAGCTCCGCCGCTAGCGGGAGGGCCAACGAGCAGTACTTC; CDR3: CASSSAASGRANEQYF
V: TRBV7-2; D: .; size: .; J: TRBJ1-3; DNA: TGTGCCAGCGCAAGACTGTCTGGAAACACCATATATTTT; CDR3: CASARLSGNTIYF
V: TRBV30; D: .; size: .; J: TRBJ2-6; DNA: TGTGCCTGGAGTGTAGGCGGAGGGGCCAACGTCCTGACTTTC; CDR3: CAWSVGGGANVLTF
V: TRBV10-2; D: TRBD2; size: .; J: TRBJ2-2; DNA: TGCGCCAGCAATCAACTAGCGGTGGGAGGGGAGCTGTTTTTT; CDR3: CASNQLAVGGELFF
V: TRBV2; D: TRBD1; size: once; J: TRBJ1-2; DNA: TGTGCCAGCAGTGAAAGGCAGGGGGCGGACTATGGCTACACCTTC; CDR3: CASSERQGADYGYTF
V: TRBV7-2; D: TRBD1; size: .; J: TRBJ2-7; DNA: TGTGCCAGCAGCTTACGAACAGGGGCGGTGGACGAGCAGTACTTC; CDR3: CASSLRTGAVDEQYF
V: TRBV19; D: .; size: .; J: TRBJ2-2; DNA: TGTGCCAGTAGGACTAGGACCGGGGAGCTGTTTTTT; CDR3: CASRTRTGELFF
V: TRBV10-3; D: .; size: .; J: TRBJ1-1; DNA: TGTGCCATAGGACAGATGAACACTGAAGCTTTCTTT; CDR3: CAIGQMNTEAFF
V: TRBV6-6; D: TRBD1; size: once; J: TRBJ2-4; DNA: TGTGCCAGCAGTTACGGGGACAGACTAGCCAAAAACATTCAGTACTTC; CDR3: CASSYGDRLAKNIQYF
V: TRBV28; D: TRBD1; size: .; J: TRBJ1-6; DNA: TGTGCCAGCAGTCCAGACAGGGATCTTTCACCCCTCCACTTT; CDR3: CASSPDRDLSPLHF
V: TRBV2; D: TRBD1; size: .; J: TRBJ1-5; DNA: TGTGCCAGCAGTCGGGACAGGGGGCATATTCAGCCCCAGCATTTT; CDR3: CASSRDRGHIQPQHF
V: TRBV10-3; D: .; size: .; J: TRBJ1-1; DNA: TGTGCCATCAGTGAAGACACAGGGAGTAGTGAAGCTTTCTTT; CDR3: CAISEDTGSSEAFF
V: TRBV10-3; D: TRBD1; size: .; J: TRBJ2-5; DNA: TGTGCCATCAGTGTGGGACAGGGAGATGGTGAGACCCAGTACTTC; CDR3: CAISVGQGDGETQYF